Below are 10 T cell receptor beta chains sequenced from a single sample in a study of blood T cell repertoires in COVID-19. Clones were read by immunoSEQ multiplex PCR, and TCRdb kept only the in-frame ones, dropping some. The repertoire holds 170,000 or so clones, roughly nine tenths seen once, with around 1.9% in the top ten. Sequencing was done on a sample of peripheral blood. All receptors come from a young man who had recovered from COVID-19.

This clone was counted once. The chain carries TRBV24-1 and TRBJ2-1; D is unresolved. The CDR3 extends over 12 amino acids. Germline V gives CDR1 KGHDR, CDR2 SFDVKD. With 4 bases removed from V and 9 bases from J, the gap between germline ends came to 9 bases. The CDR3 sequence: CATSDPYGEQFF. The DNA for the CDR3 is TGTGCCACCAGTGACCCCTATGGTGAGCAGTTCTTC.

V usage is TRBV19 and J usage is TRBJ1-2; D is uncertain. The germline V gene has CDR1 LNHDA and CDR2 SQIVND (reference sequence). Trimming took 1 base from V and 7 from J, leaving 13 bases between them. The CDR3 consists of 14 residues. The DNA for the CDR3 is TGTGCCAGTAGTATAGTGGCGGATACGATTGGCTACACCTTC. Its protein is CASSIVADTIGYTF.

This chain links TRBV28 with TRBJ2-7; 12 bases map to TRBD1. The CDR3 sequence is 17 residues long. Trimming removed 4 bases from V and 1 base from J; junction bases left unmatched: 8. The germline V gene has CDR1 MDHEN and CDR2 SYDVKM. The CDR3 sequence: CASSSPGTGGWSYEQYF. In DNA form, the CDR3 reads TGTGCCAGCAGTTCCCCCGGGACAGGGGGCTGGTCCTACGAGCAGTACTTC.

This clone was observed once. Here the CDR3 DNA reads TGTGCCAGCAGCCGACTAGCGGGGGGCCTCGGGGAGCAGTACTTC. Amino acid sequence: CASSRLAGGLGEQYF. V and J are TRBV5-6 and TRBJ2-7, with 13 bases aligning to TRBD2. After removal of 4 bases from V and 7 bases from J, the junction contained 8 bases not matched to a gene. Germline V CDR1 and CDR2: SGHDT, YYEEEE. The CDR3 has 15 residues.

The CDR3 spells CASTPWAGEAHGELFF. The CDR3 bases are TGTGCCAGCACCCCTTGGGCGGGAGAGGCACACGGGGAGCTGTTTTTT. The chain carries TRBV6-6 and TRBJ2-2; 7 nucleotides match TRBD2. V shed 7 bases and J 7 bases; nucleotides not matched to a gene: 15. In germline, CDR1 is MNHNY, CDR2 SVGAGI (reference sequence). The CDR3 extends over 16 amino acids.

J is TRBJ1-1 and V is TRBV7-2, with TRBD1 as a possible D gene (6 bases). Germline values: CDR1 SGHTA, CDR2 FQGNSA. There are 16 residues in the CDR3. The V end was cut by 5 bases, the J end by 5 bases, with 21 bases between. CDR3 in amino acids: CASSPAPTGSGTEAFF. The CDR3 coding sequence is TGTGCCAGCAGCCCGGCCCCAACAGGGTCGGGGACTGAAGCTTTCTTT.

This chain joins TRBV19 and TRBJ1-5, with a weak D call TRBD1 (5 bases). With 5 bases removed from V and 4 bases from J, the gap between germline ends came to 18 bases. The CDR3 has 16 amino acids. The V gene's germline CDR1 is LNHDA and CDR2 SQIVND (reference sequence). This chain's CDR3 is CASSPVRGGRNQPQHF. CDR3 bases: TGTGCCAGTAGTCCAGTACGGGGGGGACGGAATCAGCCCCAGCATTTT.

The chain has TRBV11-3 and TRBJ2-1; no clear D. The CDR3 consists of 15 residues. Trimming removed 1 base at V and 7 bases at J, with 14 bases between. CDR1 is SGHNT, CDR2 YENEEA, per germline. CDR3 DNA sequence: TGTGCCAGCAGCTTAGGCCCCTCTCTAGTAAATGAGCAGTTCTTC. Translation gives CASSLGPSLVNEQFF. The whole variable domain, filled in from reference TRBV11-3 and TRBJ2-1, reads EAGVVQSPRYKIIEKKQPVAFWCNPISGHNTLYWYLQNLGQGPELLIRYENEEAVDDSQLPKDRFSAERLKGVDSTLKIQPAELGDSAVYLCASSLGPSLVNEQFFGPGTRLTVL.

The gene calls are TRBV5-4 and TRBJ1-1; D may be TRBD1 (5 bases). V dropped 1 base and J dropped 1 base, with 5 bases sitting between them. CDR3 length: 13 residues. CDR1 is SGHNT and CDR2 is YYREEE in the germline V gene (reference sequence). The CDR3 reads CASSLTGNTEAFF. CDR3 bases: TGTGCCAGCAGCTTGACAGGGAACACTGAAGCTTTCTTT.

The genes are TRBV6-2 or TRBV6-3 and TRBJ2-4; maybe TRBD1 (6 bases). The CDR3 loop spans 15 amino acids. CDR1 and CDR2 (germline): MNHEY, SVGEGT. With 4 bases removed from V and 8 bases from J, the gap between germline ends came to 18 bases. The CDR3 nucleotides read TGTGCCAGCAGTTCCCCACGGACAGTTGTAGACATTCAGTACTTC. Protein: CASSSPRTVVDIQYF.